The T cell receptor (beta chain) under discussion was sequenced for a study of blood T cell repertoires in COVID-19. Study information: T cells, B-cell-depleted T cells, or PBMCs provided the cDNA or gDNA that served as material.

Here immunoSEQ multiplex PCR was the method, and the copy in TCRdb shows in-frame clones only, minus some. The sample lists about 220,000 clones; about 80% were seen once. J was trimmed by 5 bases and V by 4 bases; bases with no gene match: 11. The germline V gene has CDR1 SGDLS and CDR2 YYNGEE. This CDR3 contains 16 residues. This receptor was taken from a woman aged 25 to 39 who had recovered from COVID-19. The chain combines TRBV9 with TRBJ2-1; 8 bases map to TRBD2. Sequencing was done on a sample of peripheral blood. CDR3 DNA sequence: TGTGCCAGCAGCCGCTCCCCGGGACTAGGAGACAATGAGCAGTTCTTC. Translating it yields CASSRSPGLGDNEQFF.